Listed below are T cell receptor beta chains from one sample, sequenced in a study of blood T cell repertoires in COVID-19. TCRdb keeps only in-frame clones here, not all; method: immunoSEQ multiplex PCR. The sample carries 150,000 or so clones, around 82% recorded once. Sequenced material: peripheral blood. These receptors all come from a human donor in a cohort sampled during active COVID-19. Each CDR3 is given with its conserved first and last residue. A D gene is named only where the DNA matches it firmly. Some rows have no size entry. The others give once, few or many, or a class for an expanded clone.

few	NA	15	TRBV5-6	TRBJ1-4	TGTGCCAGCAGCTTGGTGGGAGCAACTAATGAAAAACTGTTTTTT	CASSLVGATNEKLFF
once	NA	12	TRBV4-3	TRBJ1-6	TGCGCCAGCAGCCACTTTAATTCACCCCTCCACTTT	CASSHFNSPLHF
NA	NA	13	TRBV12-3/TRBV12-4	TRBJ2-2	TGTGCCAGCAGTTTAGGCGGGACCGGGGAGCTGTTTTTT	CASSLGGTGELFF
NA	NA	15	TRBV19	TRBJ1-6	TGTGCCAGTCGGGGGGCCACCTCCTATAATTCACCCCTCCACTTT	CASRGATSYNSPLHF
NA	TRBD2	15	TRBV11-1	TRBJ2-5	TGTGCCAGCAGCCCCAGGGAGGGAGTCCAAGAGACCCAGTACTTC	CASSPREGVQETQYF
NA	NA	14	TRBV11-2	TRBJ2-5	TGTGCCAGCAGCCCCGCCGGCGGTAAAGAGACCCAGTACTTC	CASSPAGGKETQYF
once	NA	14	TRBV2	TRBJ1-2	TGTGCCAGCCGAAGAACCGGGACTACGTATGGCTACACCTTC	CASRRTGTTYGYTF
NA	NA	16	TRBV7-2	TRBJ2-5	TGTGCCAGCAGCCTGCAACCCGGGACAATCCAAGAGACCCAGTACTTC	CASSLQPGTIQETQYF
NA	TRBD2	14	TRBV10-3	TRBJ2-3	TGTGCCATCTTCAGCGGGAGGAACACAGATACGCAGTATTTT	CAIFSGRNTDTQYF
few	NA	14	TRBV19	TRBJ1-2	TGTGCCAGTAGTACTCCTCAAACAGGGTTTGGCTACACCTTC	CASSTPQTGFGYTF
NA	TRBD2	12	TRBV6-5	TRBJ2-3	TGTGCCAGCGGGACTAGCGGATATACGCAGTATTTT	CASGTSGYTQYF
NA	NA	16	TRBV7-2	TRBJ1-1	TGTGCCAGCAGCTTAAGTTTAGTTCAAACGAACACTGAAGCTTTCTTT	CASSLSLVQTNTEAFF
NA	NA	15	TRBV5-1	TRBJ2-3	TGCGCCAGCAGCTCCGGGCGGGGACGCACAGATACGCAGTATTTT	CASSSGRGRTDTQYF
NA	TRBD1	13	TRBV6-5	TRBJ1-6	TGTGCCAGCGAAAGTACAGGGGGTTCACCCCTCCACTTT	CASESTGGSPLHF
NA	NA	15	TRBV27	TRBJ1-4	TGTGCCAGCAGTTCTTGGGGCGGCGGCACCGAAAAACTGTTTTTT	CASSSWGGGTEKLFF
NA	TRBD1	15	TRBV11-1	TRBJ2-1	TGTGCCAGCAGCCCCCGGGACAGGGTTTCTGGGGAGCAGTTCTTC	CASSPRDRVSGEQFF
NA	TRBD1	15	TRBV13	TRBJ2-5	TGTGCCAGCAGCTTAGGGACAGGGGGCGCAGAGACCCAGTACTTC	CASSLGTGGAETQYF
NA	TRBD1	14	TRBV6-1	TRBJ1-2	TGTGCCAGCAGTGAATTTACAGGGGGTTCTGGCTACACCTTC	CASSEFTGGSGYTF
NA	NA	18	TRBV18	TRBJ2-5	TGTGCCAGCTCACCACCGAGGGGGAAAGCTTCCCCACAAGAGACCCAGTACTTC	CASSPPRGKASPQETQYF
NA	NA	14	TRBV28	TRBJ2-3	TGTGCCAGCAGTCAGGGCTGGAGCACAGATACGCAGTATTTT	CASSQGWSTDTQYF
NA	NA	15	TRBV18	TRBJ1-1	TGTGCCAGCTCACTACGGACAGCGCAGAACACTGAAGCTTTCTTT	CASSLRTAQNTEAFF
NA	NA	14	TRBV6-5	TRBJ1-5	TGTGCCAGCCAAAGTGCATGGGGGGATCAGCCCCAGCATTTT	CASQSAWGDQPQHF
NA	NA	14	TRBV4-3	TRBJ1-2	TGCGCCAGCAGCCGAGTGGCAGGCCCCTATGGCTACACCTTC	CASSRVAGPYGYTF
NA	NA	13	TRBV5-8	TRBJ2-2	TGTGCCAGCAGCTTCCAGGGGTACGGGGAGCTGTTTTTT	CASSFQGYGELFF